This TCR beta chain comes out of a study of cytotoxic CD8 clonotypes in ibrutinib-treated CLL. The germline CDR1 and CDR2 sequences are LNHDA and SQIVND (reference sequence). This CDR3 contains 13 residues. Trimming removed 5 bases at V and 8 bases at J, with 13 bases between. Data came from immunoSEQ multiplex PCR; TCRdb stores just in-frame clones and leaves some out. There are about 140,000 clones in the sample; 91% occur only once, and 11% lies in the top ten. The TCR comes from a human donor with chronic lymphocytic leukemia. V and J are TRBV19 and TRBJ1-3; D possibly corresponds to TRBD1 (5 bases). The input for sequencing was PBMCs, taken after 12 months of ibrutinib treatment. The CDR3 coding sequence is TGTGCCAGTAGTGTCGGACATACGGACACCATATATTTT. Amino acid sequence: CASSVGHTDTIYF.